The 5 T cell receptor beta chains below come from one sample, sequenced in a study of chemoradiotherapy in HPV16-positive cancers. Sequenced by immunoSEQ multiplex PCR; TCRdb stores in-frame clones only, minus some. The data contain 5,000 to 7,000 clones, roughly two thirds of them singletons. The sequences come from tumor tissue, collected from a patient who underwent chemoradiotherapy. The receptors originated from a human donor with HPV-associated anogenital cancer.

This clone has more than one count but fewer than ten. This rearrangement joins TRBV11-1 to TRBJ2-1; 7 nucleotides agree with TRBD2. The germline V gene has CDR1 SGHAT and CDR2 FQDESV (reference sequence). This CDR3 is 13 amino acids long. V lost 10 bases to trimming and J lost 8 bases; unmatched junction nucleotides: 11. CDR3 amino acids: CATTPGGDYEQFF. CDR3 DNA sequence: TGTGCCACCACCCCGGGGGGTGATTATGAGCAGTTCTTC.

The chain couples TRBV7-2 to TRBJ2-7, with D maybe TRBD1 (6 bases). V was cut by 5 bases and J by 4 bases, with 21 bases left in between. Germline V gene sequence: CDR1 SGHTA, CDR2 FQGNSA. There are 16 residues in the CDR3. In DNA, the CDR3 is TGTGCCAGCAGCACCCAAGGACAGACGATGGGATACGAGCAGTACTTC. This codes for CASSTQGQTMGYEQYF. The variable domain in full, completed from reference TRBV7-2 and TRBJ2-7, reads GAGVSQSPSNKVTEKGKDVELRCDPISGHTALYWYRQSLGQGLEFLIYFQGNSAPDKSGLPSDRFSAERTGGSVSTLTIQRTQQEDSAVYLCASSTQGQTMGYEQYFGPGTRLTVT.

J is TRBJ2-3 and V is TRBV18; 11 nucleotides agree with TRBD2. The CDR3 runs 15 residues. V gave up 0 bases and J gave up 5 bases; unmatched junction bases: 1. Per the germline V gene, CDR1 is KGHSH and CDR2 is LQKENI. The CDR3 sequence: CASSPPGLAGDTQYF. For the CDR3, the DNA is TGTGCCAGCTCACCACCCGGACTAGCGGGAGATACGCAGTATTTT.

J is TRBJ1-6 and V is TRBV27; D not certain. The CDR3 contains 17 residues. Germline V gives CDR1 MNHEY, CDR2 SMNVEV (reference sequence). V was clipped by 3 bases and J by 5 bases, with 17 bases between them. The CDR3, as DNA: TGTGCCAGCAGTTTCCATGGGGTTGGGAGAAATAATTCACCCCTCCACTTT. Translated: CASSFHGVGRNNSPLHF.

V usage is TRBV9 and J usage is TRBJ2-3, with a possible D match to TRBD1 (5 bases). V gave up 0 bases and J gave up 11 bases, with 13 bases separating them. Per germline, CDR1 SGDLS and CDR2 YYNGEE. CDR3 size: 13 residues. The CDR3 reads CASSVEGRGWQYF. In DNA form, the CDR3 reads TGTGCCAGCAGCGTAGAAGGTAGGGGATGGCAGTATTTT.